These 15 T cell receptor beta chains were sequenced from one sample in a study of T cell responses to AZD1222 COVID-19 vaccine. Method: immunoSEQ multiplex PCR; TCRdb's copy keeps in-frame clones and lacks some. The sample includes approximately 90,000 clones, 90% to 95% of them seen just once. The source was peripheral blood, collected on day 0 of AZD1222 vaccination. These receptors were taken from an adult in good health.

This clone was picked up one time. The rearrangement joins TRBV5-1 to TRBJ2-5; D is undetermined. The length of the CDR3 is 11 residues. Trimming took off 7 bases at V and 3 bases at J, with 7 bases between the two ends. The germline V gene encodes CDR1 SGHRS and CDR2 YFSETQ. The CDR3 DNA sequence: TGCGCCAGCTCAGGCGAAGAGACCCAGTACTTC. This gives the protein CASSGEETQYF.

This clone showed up just once. This chain links TRBV5-5 with TRBJ1-1; D remains unclear. Looked up from germline, CDR1 is SGHKS and CDR2 is YYEKEE (reference sequence). The germline V and J ends were trimmed by 3 bases and 1 base, with 13 bases remaining between them. CDR3 size: 15 residues. CDR3 in DNA: TGTGCCAGCAGCTGGTCTGCAGGAAGGAACACTGAAGCTTTCTTT. Translated: CASSWSAGRNTEAFF.

This chain connects TRBV19 to TRBJ1-2; tentative D call: TRBD1 (5 bases). V lost 3 bases and J 5 bases, leaving 22 bases between the germline ends. The CDR3 spans 17 residues. Germline V gene lookup returns CDR1 LNHDA and CDR2 SQIVND (reference sequence). Here the CDR3 DNA reads TGTGCCAGTAGTATGCCCGGGACGCCAACCTCCTCTTATGGCTACACCTTC. This gives the protein CASSMPGTPTSSYGYTF.

V gene TRBV29-1 combines with J gene TRBJ2-3, with a tentative D call TRBD1 (5 bases). Trimming pared 7 bases from V and 1 base from J, leaving 15 bases between. In germline, CDR1 is SQVTM, CDR2 ANQGSEA. The CDR3 sequence is 14 residues long. The CDR3 spells CSAKKGSGTDTQYF. The DNA for the CDR3 is TGCAGCGCCAAAAAGGGGTCCGGCACAGATACGCAGTATTTT.

The chain has TRBV5-1 and TRBJ2-1; D unclear. Germline-derived CDR1 and CDR2 are SGHRS and YFSETQ. This CDR3 is built from 15 residues. The V gene lost 2 bases and the J gene lost 0 bases, with 9 bases spanning the gap. CDR3: CASSLTTTSYNEQFF. CDR3 nucleotide sequence: TGCGCCAGCAGCTTAACTACGACCTCCTACAATGAGCAGTTCTTC.

As for this clone: Germline is not matched at one junction end, which may reflect a read error. The V and J genes are TRBV7-7 and TRBJ2-4, with D perhaps TRBD1 (5 bases). Germline values: CDR1 SSHAT, CDR2 FNYEAQ (reference sequence). The CDR3 loop spans 14 amino acids. The CDR3 here is CASSLIGELYIQYF. CDR3 in DNA: TGTGCTAGCAGCTTAATAGGGGAATTGTACATTCAGTACTTC. The variable domain in full, with the rest retrieved from reference TRBV7-7 and TRBJ2-4, is GAGVSQSPRYKVTKRGQDVTLRCDPISSHATLYWYQQALGQGPEFLTYFNYEAQPDKSGLPSDRFSAERPEGSISTLTIQRTEQRDSAMYRCASSLIGELYIQYFGAGTRLSVL.

J is TRBJ1-1 and V is TRBV3-1 (or the pseudogene TRBV3-2); D unclear. The V gene lost 4 bases and the J gene lost 1 base, with 13 bases spanning the gap. This CDR3 is 15 amino acids long. Germline values: CDR1 LGHDT, CDR2 YNNKEL (reference sequence). The CDR3 protein is CASSPSWTGNTEAFF. The CDR3, as DNA: TGTGCCAGCAGCCCTTCGTGGACGGGGAACACTGAAGCTTTCTTT.

This chain links TRBV7-2 with TRBJ2-2; D is undetermined. The CDR3 is 12 amino acids. Germline V gene sequence: CDR1 SGHTA, CDR2 FQGNSA. Between the trimmed V and J ends, which lost 5 bases and 3 bases, there was a span of 4 bases. CDR3 DNA: TGTGCCAGCAGCACTTACACCGGGGAGCTGTTTTTT. Its translation: CASSTYTGELFF.

The chain couples TRBV7-8 to TRBJ2-1; TRBD2 aligns across 8 bases. Germline lookup yields CDR1 SGHVS and CDR2 FQNEAQ. V dropped 2 bases and J dropped 7; count of bases not matched to a gene: 7. The CDR3 length is 15 residues. The CDR3 DNA is TGTGCCAGCAGCTTAAGGCCGCTAGCGGGTAATGAGCAGTTCTTC. Its protein product is CASSLRPLAGNEQFF. The whole variable domain, remainder taken from reference TRBV7-8 and TRBJ2-1, is GAGVSQSPRYKVAKRGQDVALRCDPISGHVSLFWYQQALGQGPEFLTYFQNEAQLDKSGLPSDRFFAERPEGSVSTLKIQRTQQEDSAVYLCASSLRPLAGNEQFFGPGTRLTVL.

The genes are TRBV3-1 (or the pseudogene TRBV3-2) and TRBJ1-6; D ambiguous. V was clipped by 1 base and J by 14 bases, with 9 bases between them. From germline, CDR1 is LGHDT and CDR2 YNNKEL (reference sequence). The CDR3 is 12 residues long. The CDR3 DNA reads as TGTGCCAGCAGCCAAGGAGGTGGGGCCCTCCACTTT. This encodes CASSQGGGALHF.

The rearrangement joins TRBV18 to TRBJ1-3, with no clear D. Trimming removed 0 bases at V and 0 bases at J, with 9 bases between. The V gene's germline CDR1 is KGHSH and CDR2 LQKENI. The CDR3 totals 16 residues. The CDR3 region is CASSPPTVSSGNTIYF. CDR3 in DNA: TGTGCCAGCTCACCACCGACCGTGAGCTCTGGAAACACCATATATTTT.

The gene calls are TRBV12-3 or TRBV12-4 and TRBJ2-3; 7 nucleotides match TRBD1. Unmatched junction bases numbered 4, after V lost 5 bases and J lost 5 bases. This CDR3 has 13 amino acids. CDR3 sequence (DNA): TGTGCCAGCAGTCGACAGGGTCTAGATACGCAGTATTTT. Translating it yields CASSRQGLDTQYF.

V and J are TRBV5-3 and TRBJ2-5; unclear D gene. TRBV5-3 is an ORF; its function is uncertain. This CDR3 comprises 13 residues. The V gene lost 0 bases and the J gene lost 3 bases, with 6 bases spanning the gap. CDR3 DNA sequence: TGTGCCAGAAGCTTGGGTTTGAAAGAGACCCAGTACTTC. It codes for CARSLGLKETQYF.

The J gene is TRBJ2-7, the V gene TRBV5-4, with D maybe TRBD2 (5 bases). Trimming shortened V by 1 base and J by 5 bases, and 13 bases separated the two germline ends. Germline-derived CDR1 and CDR2 are SGHNT and YYREEE (reference sequence). The CDR3 is 14 amino acids. The CDR3 coding sequence is TGTGCCAGCAGCTTGTCTGACTACAACAACGAGCAGTACTTC. Protein: CASSLSDYNNEQYF.

The gene calls are TRBV4-2 and TRBJ2-3, with 7 bases that match TRBD1. The CDR3 is 16 amino acids. J gave up 2 bases and V 1 base, and 6 bases lay outside the gene matches. CDR1 and CDR2 (germline): LGHNA, YNFKEQ. DNA of the CDR3: TGTGCCAGCAGCCAAGGTATAGGGGGCAACACAGATACGCAGTATTTT. Translated, it gives CASSQGIGGNTDTQYF.